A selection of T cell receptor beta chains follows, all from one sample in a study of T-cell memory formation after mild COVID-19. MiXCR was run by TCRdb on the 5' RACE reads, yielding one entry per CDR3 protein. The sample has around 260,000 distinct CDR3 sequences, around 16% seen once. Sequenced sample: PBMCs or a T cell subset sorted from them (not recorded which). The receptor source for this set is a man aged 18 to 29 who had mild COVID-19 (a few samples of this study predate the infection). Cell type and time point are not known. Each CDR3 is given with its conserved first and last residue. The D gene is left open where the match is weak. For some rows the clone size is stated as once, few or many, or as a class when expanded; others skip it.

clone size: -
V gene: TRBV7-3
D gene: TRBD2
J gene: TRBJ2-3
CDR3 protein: CASSPGTSGYTDTQYF
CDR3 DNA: TGTGCCAGCAGCCCCGGGACTAGCGGCTACACAGATACGCAGTATTTT

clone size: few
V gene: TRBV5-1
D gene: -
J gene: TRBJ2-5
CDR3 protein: CASAGGAGHAETQYF
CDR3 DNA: TGCGCCAGCGCGGGCGGGGCCGGGCATGCGGAGACCCAGTACTTC

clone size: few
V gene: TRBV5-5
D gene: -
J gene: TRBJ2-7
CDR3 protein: CASSLRAGSGEQYF
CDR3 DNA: TGTGCCAGCAGCTTACGGGCAGGGTCAGGCGAGCAGTACTTC

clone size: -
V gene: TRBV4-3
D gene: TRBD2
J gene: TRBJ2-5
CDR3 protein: CASSQDRGLGLADTWETQYF
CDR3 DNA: TGCGCCAGCAGCCAAGATCGTGGGTTAGGACTAGCGGATACCTGGGAGACCCAGTACTTC

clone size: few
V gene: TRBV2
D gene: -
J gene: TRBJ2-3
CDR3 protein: CASSEVGTDTQYF
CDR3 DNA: TGTGCCAGCAGTGAAGTAGGAACAGATACGCAGTATTTT

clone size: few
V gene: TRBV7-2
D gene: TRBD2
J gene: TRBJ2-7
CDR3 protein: CASSDDMGLAGGGEQYF
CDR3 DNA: TGTGCCAGCAGCGACGATATGGGACTAGCGGGGGGGGGCGAGCAGTACTTC

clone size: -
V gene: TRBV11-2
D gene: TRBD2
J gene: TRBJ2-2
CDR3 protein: CASSFGLAGGGELFF
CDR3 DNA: TGTGCCAGCAGCTTTGGACTAGCGGGGGGCGGGGAGCTGTTTTTT

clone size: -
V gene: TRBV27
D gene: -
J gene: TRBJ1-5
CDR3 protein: CASSYRWDQPQHF
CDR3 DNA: TGTGCCAGCAGTTACCGCTGGGATCAGCCCCAGCATTTT

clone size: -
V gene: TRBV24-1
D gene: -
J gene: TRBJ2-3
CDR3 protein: CATSDYLRGADGGTQYF
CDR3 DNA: TGTGCCACCAGTGATTATCTCAGGGGCGCGGACGGGGGTACGCAGTATTTT

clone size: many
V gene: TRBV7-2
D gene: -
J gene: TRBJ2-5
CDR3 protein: CASSFNRQETQYF
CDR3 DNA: TGTGCCAGCAGCTTCAACAGGCAAGAGACCCAGTACTTC

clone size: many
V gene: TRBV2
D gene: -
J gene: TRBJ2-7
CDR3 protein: CASTPGYEQYF
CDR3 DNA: TGTGCCAGCACTCCAGGTTACGAGCAGTACTTC

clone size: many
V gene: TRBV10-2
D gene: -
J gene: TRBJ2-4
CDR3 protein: CASSDTREVGKNIQYF
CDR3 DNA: TGCGCCAGCAGTGATACCAGGGAGGTCGGTAAAAACATTCAGTACTTC

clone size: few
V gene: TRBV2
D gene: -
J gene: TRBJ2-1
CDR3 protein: CASTVANEQFF
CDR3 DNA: TGTGCCAGCACAGTAGCGAATGAGCAGTTCTTC

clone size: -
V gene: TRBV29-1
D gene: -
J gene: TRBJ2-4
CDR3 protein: CSVGPGQYF
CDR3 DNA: TGCAGCGTTGGTCCGGGTCAGTACTTC

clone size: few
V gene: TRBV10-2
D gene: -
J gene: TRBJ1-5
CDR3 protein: CASSVPGTGQPQHF
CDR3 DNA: TGCGCCAGCAGTGTTCCGGGGACGGGTCAGCCCCAGCATTTT

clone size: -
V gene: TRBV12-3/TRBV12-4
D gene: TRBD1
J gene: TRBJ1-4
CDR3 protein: CASQDRAETNEKLFF
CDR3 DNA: TGTGCCAGCCAGGACAGGGCGGAAACTAATGAAAAACTGTTTTTT

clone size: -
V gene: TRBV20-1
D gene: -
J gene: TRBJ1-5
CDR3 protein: CSARQQGNQPQHF
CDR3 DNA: TGCAGTGCTAGACAACAGGGAAATCAGCCCCAGCATTTT

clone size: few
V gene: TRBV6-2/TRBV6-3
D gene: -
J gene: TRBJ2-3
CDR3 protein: CASRATGTDTQYF
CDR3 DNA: TGTGCCAGCAGGGCGACAGGAACAGATACGCAGTATTTT

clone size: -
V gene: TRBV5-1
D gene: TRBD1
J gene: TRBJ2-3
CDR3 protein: CASSARDRADTQYF
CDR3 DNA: TGCGCCAGCAGCGCCCGGGACAGGGCAGATACGCAGTATTTT

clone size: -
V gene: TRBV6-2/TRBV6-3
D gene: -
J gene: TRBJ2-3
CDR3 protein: CASSSLEQTQYF
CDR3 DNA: TGTGCCAGCAGTTCGCTAGAACAAACGCAGTATTTT

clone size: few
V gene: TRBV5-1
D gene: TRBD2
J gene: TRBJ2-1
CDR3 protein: CASFVAGDNEQFF
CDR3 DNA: TGCGCCAGCTTCGTAGCGGGGGACAATGAGCAGTTCTTC

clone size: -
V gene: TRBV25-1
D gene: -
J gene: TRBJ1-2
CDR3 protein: CASSEGLSGGYTF
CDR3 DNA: TGTGCCAGCAGTGAGGGGCTAAGCGGTGGCTACACCTTC

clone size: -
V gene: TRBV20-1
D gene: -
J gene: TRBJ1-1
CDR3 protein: CSAKQGNTEAFF
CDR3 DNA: TGCAGTGCTAAACAGGGGAACACTGAAGCTTTCTTT

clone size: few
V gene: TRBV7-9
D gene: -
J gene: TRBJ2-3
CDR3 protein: CASSLGPPDTQYF
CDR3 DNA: TGTGCCAGCAGCTTAGGCCCCCCGGATACGCAGTATTTT

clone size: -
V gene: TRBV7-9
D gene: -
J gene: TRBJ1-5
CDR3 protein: CASSLETAAEPQHF
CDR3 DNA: TGTGCCAGCAGCTTGGAGACGGCGGCGGAGCCCCAGCATTTT

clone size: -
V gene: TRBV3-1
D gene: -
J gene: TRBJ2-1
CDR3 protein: CASSHGARSFGSEQFF
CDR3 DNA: TGTGCCAGCAGCCACGGCGCTAGATCCTTTGGGTCTGAGCAGTTCTTC

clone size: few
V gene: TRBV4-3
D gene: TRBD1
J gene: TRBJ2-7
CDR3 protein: CASSQEPGQGTYEQYF
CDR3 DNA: TGCGCCAGCAGCCAAGAACCGGGACAGGGGACCTACGAGCAGTACTTC

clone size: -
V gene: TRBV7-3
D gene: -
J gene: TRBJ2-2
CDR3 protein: CASSLKASPNTGELFF
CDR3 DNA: TGTGCCAGCAGCTTAAAAGCCAGTCCGAACACCGGGGAGCTGTTTTTT